The rows below give T cell receptor beta chains drawn from one sample of a study of blood T cell repertoires in COVID-19. TCRdb's table, derived via immunoSEQ multiplex PCR, lists solely in-frame clones and lacks some. The sample carries 450,000 to 500,000 clones, about nine tenths recorded once. The material sequenced was PBMCs or T cells enriched from blood (not recorded which). The receptors were gathered from a woman aged 18-29 years who had recovered from COVID-19. Both conserved end residues are part of each CDR3. The order of the fields is clone size, V gene, D gene, J gene, CDR3 protein, CDR3 DNA. The D gene is left open where the match is weak. Some rows have no size entry. The others give once, few or many, or a class for an expanded clone.

clone_size: .
v_call: TRBV6-2/TRBV6-3
d_call: .
j_call: TRBJ1-5
cdr3_aa: CASSHRLVREGNQPQHF
cdr3_nt: TGTGCCAGCAGCCACCGTTTGGTCAGGGAGGGCAATCAGCCCCAGCATTTT

clone_size: .
v_call: TRBV19
d_call: .
j_call: TRBJ1-3
cdr3_aa: CASMRYEAGNTIYF
cdr3_nt: TGTGCCAGTATGCGGTATGAAGCTGGAAACACCATATATTTT

clone_size: .
v_call: TRBV18
d_call: .
j_call: TRBJ1-3
cdr3_aa: CASSSPEIPGNTIYF
cdr3_nt: TGTGCCAGCTCTTCACCTGAGATACCTGGAAACACCATATATTTT

clone_size: .
v_call: TRBV27
d_call: .
j_call: TRBJ2-2
cdr3_aa: CASTLGRAGDTGELFF
cdr3_nt: TGTGCCAGCACTCTAGGGCGGGCAGGGGACACCGGGGAGCTGTTTTTT

clone_size: .
v_call: TRBV3-1/TRBV3-2
d_call: TRBD2
j_call: TRBJ2-1
cdr3_aa: CASSLSSGGSSYNEQFF
cdr3_nt: TGTGCCAGCAGCCTTTCAAGCGGGGGTTCTTCCTACAATGAGCAGTTCTTC

clone_size: .
v_call: TRBV4-2
d_call: .
j_call: TRBJ2-2
cdr3_aa: CASSQDRYLTGELFF
cdr3_nt: TGTGCCAGCAGCCAAGACAGATACCTCACCGGGGAGCTGTTTTTT

clone_size: .
v_call: TRBV27
d_call: TRBD2
j_call: TRBJ2-1
cdr3_aa: CASSPSIPGSGADYNEQFF
cdr3_nt: TGTGCCAGCAGTCCGTCAATTCCGGGGAGCGGGGCGGACTACAATGAGCAGTTCTTC

clone_size: .
v_call: TRBV5-1
d_call: .
j_call: TRBJ2-7
cdr3_aa: CASSLVVEADGQYF
cdr3_nt: TGCGCCAGCAGCTTGGTGGTAGAGGCCGATGGGCAGTACTTC

clone_size: .
v_call: TRBV18
d_call: .
j_call: TRBJ2-2
cdr3_aa: CASSPGRGTGELFF
cdr3_nt: TGTGCCAGCTCACCCGGAAGGGGCACCGGGGAGCTGTTTTTT

clone_size: few
v_call: TRBV5-8
d_call: .
j_call: TRBJ1-1
cdr3_aa: CASSPDPKRGTEAFF
cdr3_nt: TGTGCCAGCAGCCCAGACCCGAAAAGGGGTACTGAAGCTTTCTTT

clone_size: once
v_call: TRBV30
d_call: TRBD1
j_call: TRBJ2-1
cdr3_aa: CACLQGAPLNEQFF
cdr3_nt: TGTGCCTGTTTACAGGGGGCCCCCCTCAATGAGCAGTTCTTC

clone_size: .
v_call: TRBV5-1
d_call: TRBD1
j_call: TRBJ1-1
cdr3_aa: CASSSGQGGEAFF
cdr3_nt: TGCGCCAGCAGCTCCGGACAGGGCGGTGAAGCTTTCTTT

clone_size: .
v_call: TRBV7-2
d_call: TRBD2
j_call: TRBJ2-7
cdr3_aa: CASSLGPLADGSEQYF
cdr3_nt: TGTGCCAGCAGCTTAGGCCCACTAGCGGATGGGAGCGAGCAGTACTTC

clone_size: .
v_call: TRBV5-8
d_call: .
j_call: TRBJ2-1
cdr3_aa: CASSLEADSEQFF
cdr3_nt: TGTGCCAGCAGCTTGGAGGCGGACAGTGAGCAGTTCTTC